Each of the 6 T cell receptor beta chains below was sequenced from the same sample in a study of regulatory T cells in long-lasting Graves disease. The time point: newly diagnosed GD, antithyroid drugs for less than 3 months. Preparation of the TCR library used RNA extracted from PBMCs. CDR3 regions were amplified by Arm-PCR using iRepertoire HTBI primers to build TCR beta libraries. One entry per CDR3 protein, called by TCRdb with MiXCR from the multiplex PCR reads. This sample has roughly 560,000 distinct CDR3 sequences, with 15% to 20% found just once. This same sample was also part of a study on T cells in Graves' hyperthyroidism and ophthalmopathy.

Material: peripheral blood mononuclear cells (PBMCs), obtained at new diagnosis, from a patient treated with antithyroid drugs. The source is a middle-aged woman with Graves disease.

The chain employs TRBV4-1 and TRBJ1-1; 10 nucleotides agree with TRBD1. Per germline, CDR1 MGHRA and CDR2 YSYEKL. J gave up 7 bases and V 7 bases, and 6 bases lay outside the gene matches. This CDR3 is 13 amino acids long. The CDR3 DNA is TGCGCCAGCAAGCGGACAGGGGGGTTTGAAGCTTTCTTT. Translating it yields CASKRTGGFEAFF.

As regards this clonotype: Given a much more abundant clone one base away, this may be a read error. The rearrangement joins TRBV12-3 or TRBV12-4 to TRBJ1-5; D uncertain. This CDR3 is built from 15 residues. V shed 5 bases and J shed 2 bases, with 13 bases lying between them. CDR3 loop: CASSSGDSGNQPQHF. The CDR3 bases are TGTGCCAGCAGTAGTGGGGATTCGGGCAATCAGCCCCAGCATTTT.

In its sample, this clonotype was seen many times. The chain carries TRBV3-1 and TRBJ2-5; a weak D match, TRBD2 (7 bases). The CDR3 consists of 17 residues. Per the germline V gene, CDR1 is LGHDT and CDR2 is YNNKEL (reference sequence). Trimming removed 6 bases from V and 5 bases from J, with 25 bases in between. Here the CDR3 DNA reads TGTGCCAGCAGTACCCAACTGACTAGCCAAAGGGGGGAGACCCAGTACTTC. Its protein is CASSTQLTSQRGETQYF.

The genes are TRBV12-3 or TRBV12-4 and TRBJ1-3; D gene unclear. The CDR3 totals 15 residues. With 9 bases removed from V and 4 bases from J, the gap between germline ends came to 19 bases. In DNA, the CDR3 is TGTGCCAGTTCCGGAGCGGGCAGGACCGGAAACACCATATATTTT. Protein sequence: CASSGAGRTGNTIYF.

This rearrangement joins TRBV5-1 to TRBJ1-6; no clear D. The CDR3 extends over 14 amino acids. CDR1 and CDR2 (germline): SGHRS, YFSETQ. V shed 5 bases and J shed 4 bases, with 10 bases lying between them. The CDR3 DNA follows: TGCGCCAGCAGGGGTCTGGGATATAATTCACCCCTCCACTTT. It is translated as CASRGLGYNSPLHF. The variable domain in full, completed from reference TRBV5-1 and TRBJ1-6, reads KAGVTQTPRYLIKTRGQQVTLSCSPISGHRSVSWYQQTPGQGLQFLFEYFSETQRNKGNFPGRFSGRQFSNSRSEMNVSTLELGDSALYLCASRGLGYNSPLHFGNGTRLTVT.

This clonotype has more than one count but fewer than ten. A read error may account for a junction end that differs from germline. Here the CDR3 reads CAGSKDTNLNEQYF. The CDR3 bases are TGTGCCGGCAGCAAAGACACCAATCTCAACGAGCAGTACTTC. The chain uses TRBV5-1 and TRBJ2-7, with unresolved D. The CDR3 contains 14 residues. Per the germline V gene, CDR1 is SGHRS and CDR2 is YFSETQ.